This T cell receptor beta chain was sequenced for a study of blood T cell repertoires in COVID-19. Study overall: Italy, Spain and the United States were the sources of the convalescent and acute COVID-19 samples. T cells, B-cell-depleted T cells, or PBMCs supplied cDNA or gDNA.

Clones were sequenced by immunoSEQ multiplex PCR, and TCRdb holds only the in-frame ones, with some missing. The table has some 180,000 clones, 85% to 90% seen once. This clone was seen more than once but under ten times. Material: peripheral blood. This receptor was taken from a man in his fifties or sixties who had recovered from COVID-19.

The CDR3 region is CASSRFGTSFEGKLFF. The CDR3 region has the DNA TGTGCCAGCAGCCGATTCGGGACAAGCTTTGAAGGAAAACTGTTTTTT. This sequence joins TRBV11-2 and TRBJ1-4, with D maybe TRBD1 (6 bases). Per germline, CDR1 SGHAT and CDR2 FQNNGV. With 5 bases removed from V and 10 bases from J, the gap between germline ends came to 23 bases. CDR3 length equals 16 residues. Using reference TRBV11-2 and TRBJ1-4 for the parts outside the CDR3, the full variable domain is EAGVAQSPRYKIIEKRQSVAFWCNPISGHATLYWYQQILGQGPKLLIQFQNNGVVDDSQLPKDRFSAERLKGVDSTLKIQPAKLEDSAVYLCASSRFGTSFEGKLFFGSGTQLSVL.